This TCR beta chain originates from a study of blood T cell repertoires in COVID-19. TCRdb's copy holds only in-frame clones and misses some; the assay was immunoSEQ multiplex PCR. The sample has around 200,000 clones; 90% are singletons. This clone was recorded a few times. Sequencing was carried out using PBMCs or T cells enriched from blood (not recorded which). The clonotype originates from a young man who had recovered from COVID-19.

CDR3 residues: CASSEVGAGLSYEQYF. The CDR3, as DNA: TGTGCCAGCAGTGAAGTGGGGGCAGGGTTGAGCTACGAGCAGTACTTC. The gene calls are TRBV2 and TRBJ2-7, with TRBD1 as a possible D gene (6 bases). V lost 1 base, J lost 3 bases, and 16 bases lay in between. The CDR3 runs 16 residues. Per germline, CDR1 SNHLY and CDR2 FYNNEI.